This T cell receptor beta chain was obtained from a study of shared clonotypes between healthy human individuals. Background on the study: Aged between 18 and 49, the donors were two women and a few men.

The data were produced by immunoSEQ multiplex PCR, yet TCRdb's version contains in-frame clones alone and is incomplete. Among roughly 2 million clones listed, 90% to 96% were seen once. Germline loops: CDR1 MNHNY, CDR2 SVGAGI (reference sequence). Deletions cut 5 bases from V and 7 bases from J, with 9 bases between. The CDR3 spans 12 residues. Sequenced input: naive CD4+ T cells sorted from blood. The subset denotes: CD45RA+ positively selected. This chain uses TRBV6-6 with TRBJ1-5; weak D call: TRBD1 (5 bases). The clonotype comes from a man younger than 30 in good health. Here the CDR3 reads CASSDSRQPQHF. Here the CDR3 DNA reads TGTGCCAGCAGTGACAGTAGGCAGCCCCAGCATTTT.